Presented here are 21 T cell receptor beta chains from one specimen sequenced in a study of PD-1 blockade in classical Hodgkin lymphoma. Each patient's relapse followed autologous stem cell transplantation, and brentuximab vedotin exposure varied. Method: immunoSEQ multiplex PCR; TCRdb's copy keeps in-frame clones and lacks some. Seen here are 65,000 to 95,000 clones, 89% observed once, and the top ten hold less than 25%. The sample in question was peripheral blood mononuclear cells (PBMCs), obtained at baseline. These receptors were obtained from a human donor with classical Hodgkin lymphoma.

The chain recombines TRBV29-1 with TRBJ1-2; D unclear. The CDR3 has 9 residues. The V and J ends lost 4 bases and 8 bases respectively, with 5 bases between them. Germline CDR1 and CDR2: SQVTM and ANQGSEA. The CDR3 region is CSVAGGYTF. The CDR3 DNA sequence: TGCAGCGTTGCGGGGGGCTACACCTTC.

This clone was recorded once. V is TRBV4-1 and J is TRBJ1-1; 7 bases are shared with TRBD1. Germline trimming cut 10 bases from V and 1 base from J; bases unmatched to any gene: 6. The CDR3 has 13 residues. Germline CDR1 is MGHRA and CDR2 is YSYEKL. In nucleotides, the CDR3 is TGCGCCACCTCGGACAGGCCGAACACTGAAGCTTTCTTT. It specifies CATSDRPNTEAFF.

The chain carries TRBV19 and TRBJ2-7; TRBD1 matches 7 bases. Germline trimming cut 4 bases from V and 3 bases from J; bases unmatched to any gene: 18. The CDR3 has 18 amino acids. Looked up from germline, CDR1 is LNHDA and CDR2 is SQIVND (reference sequence). The CDR3 region is CASSTSGQAADVGYEQYF. CDR3 DNA: TGTGCCAGTAGTACTTCCGGACAGGCCGCAGATGTGGGCTACGAGCAGTACTTC. Combining the CDR3 with reference TRBV19 and TRBJ2-7 gives the whole variable domain DGGITQSPKYLFRKEGQNVTLSCEQNLNHDAMYWYRQDPGQGLRLIYYSQIVNDFQKGDIAEGYSVSREKKESFPLTVTSAQKNPTAFYLCASSTSGQAADVGYEQYFGPGTRLTVT.

The V and J genes are TRBV15 and TRBJ1-2, with D possibly being TRBD1 (5 bases). The CDR3 has 14 amino acids. Germline V gene sequence: CDR1 LNHNV, CDR2 YYDKDF (reference sequence). V gave up 0 bases and J gave up 6 bases, with 11 bases separating them. The CDR3 protein is CATSRDLTGHGYTF. In nucleotides, the CDR3 is TGTGCCACCAGCAGAGATCTTACAGGACATGGCTACACCTTC.

This rearrangement joins TRBV28 to TRBJ2-7, with 9 bases lining up with TRBD2. Germline assignment: CDR1 MDHEN and CDR2 SYDVKM. This CDR3 spans 15 amino acids. The trim removed 4 bases at V and 4 bases at J, leaving 8 bases unmatched. The CDR3 loop is CASSSWDSGRYEQYF. For the CDR3, the DNA is TGTGCCAGCAGTTCTTGGGATAGCGGGAGATACGAGCAGTACTTC.

There are a few counts of this clone. The V gene is TRBV30, the J gene TRBJ2-3; 9 nucleotides agree with TRBD2. In germline, CDR1 is GTSNPN, CDR2 SVGIG (reference sequence). The CDR3 consists of 15 residues. Losses at the gene ends were 0 bases for V and 2 bases for J; bases not matched to a gene: 3. This CDR3 reads CAWSVSGSYTDTQYF. The DNA of the CDR3 is TGTGCCTGGAGTGTTAGCGGGAGTTACACAGATACGCAGTATTTT.

The chain carries TRBV5-4 and TRBJ2-1; TRBD2 matches 11 bases. Germline V lookup: CDR1 SGHNT, CDR2 YYREEE (reference sequence). J was trimmed by 0 bases and V by 5 bases; bases with no gene match: 4. The CDR3 totals 16 residues. DNA of the CDR3: TGTGCCAGCAGTCAGGGGACTAGCGGCTCCTACAATGAGCAGTTCTTC. Translation: CASSQGTSGSYNEQFF.

The chain recombines TRBV6-5 with TRBJ1-2; D uncertain. This CDR3 is built from 14 residues. Germline-derived CDR1 and CDR2 are MNHEY and SVGAGI. The V end was cut by 0 bases, the J end by 8 bases, with 13 bases between. The CDR3 spells CASSYSNWGTGYTF. The CDR3 DNA reads TGTGCCAGCAGTTACTCGAATTGGGGTACGGGCTACACCTTC.

This clone was picked up one time. The V call is TRBV29-1, the J call TRBJ2-1, with 9 bases matching TRBD2. Looked up from germline, CDR1 is SQVTM and CDR2 is ANQGSEA. After removal of 6 bases from V and 6 bases from J, the junction contained 3 bases not matched to a gene. This CDR3 spans 12 amino acids. The CDR3 bases are TGCAGCGTGGCGGGAGGGTCCAATGAGCAGTTCTTC. Its protein product is CSVAGGSNEQFF.

The genes are TRBV7-9 and TRBJ2-7, with D possibly being TRBD2 (5 bases). The CDR3 sequence is 13 residues long. Looked up from germline, CDR1 is SEHNR and CDR2 is FQNEAQ (reference sequence). V was trimmed by 5 bases and J by 5 bases, leaving 13 bases between them. CDR3: CASSPPLVNEQYF. CDR3 nucleotides: TGTGCCAGCAGCCCCCCACTAGTAAACGAGCAGTACTTC.

V and J are TRBV5-1 and TRBJ2-1; 12 positions agree with TRBD2. V lost 6 bases to trimming and J lost 0 bases; unmatched junction nucleotides: 4. CDR1 SGHRS and CDR2 YFSETQ come from the germline V gene. The CDR3 runs to 16 residues. For the CDR3, the DNA is TGCGCCAGCACTGTGACTAGCGGGAGCTCCTACAATGAGCAGTTCTTC. Protein product: CASTVTSGSSYNEQFF.

As regards this clone: The junction departs from the called germline gene at one end, perhaps through a read error. The chain has TRBV5-1 and TRBJ2-5, with D unclear. This CDR3 contains 14 residues. The germline gives CDR1 SGHRS, CDR2 YFSETQ. The CDR3, as DNA: TGCGCCAGCAGCTTGGAAGCCGTCAACTCCCAAGGCGACTTC. Translation gives CASSLEAVNSQGDF.

The rearrangement links TRBV4-2 to TRBJ2-3; 11 bases agree with TRBD2. The V and J ends lost 1 base and 6 bases, in that order; junction bases with no gene match: 9. The germline V gene has CDR1 LGHNA and CDR2 YNFKEQ. The CDR3 is made up of 17 amino acids. CDR3 residues: CASSQGDSGRALDTQYF. CDR3 nucleotides: TGTGCCAGCAGCCAAGGAGATAGCGGGAGGGCCTTGGATACGCAGTATTTT.

The chain combines TRBV25-1 with TRBJ2-7; D call uncertain. Deletions cut 7 bases from V and 7 bases from J, with 14 bases between. Germline V gene lookup returns CDR1 MGHDK and CDR2 SYGVNS. This CDR3 comprises 12 residues. The chain's CDR3 is CASNHLGGEQYF. CDR3 DNA sequence: TGTGCCAGCAACCATCTCGGTGGGGAGCAGTACTTC.

This chain connects TRBV19 to TRBJ1-5; 7 nucleotides line up with TRBD1. Germline-derived CDR1 and CDR2 are LNHDA and SQIVND (reference sequence). This CDR3 contains 16 residues. With V trimmed by 4 bases and J by 2 bases, 8 bases remained unmatched. The CDR3 coding sequence is TGTGCCAGTAGTAGAGGGACAGCAGTTGGCAATCAGCCCCAGCATTTT. This sequence encodes CASSRGTAVGNQPQHF.

The genes are TRBV4-3 and TRBJ1-2; D is ambiguous. The V gene lost 0 bases and the J gene lost 4 bases, with 9 bases spanning the gap. In germline, CDR1 is LGHNA, CDR2 YSLEER. The CDR3 runs 14 residues. Here the CDR3 DNA reads TGCGCCAGCAGCCAAGACCAACAGTTCTATGGCTACACCTTC. It is translated as CASSQDQQFYGYTF.

CDR3 in DNA: TGTGCCAGCAGTGGCACTGCACGGGACGGGGAGCTGTTTTTT. The encoded protein is CASSGTARDGELFF. The rearrangement links TRBV2 to TRBJ2-2, with D possibly being TRBD2 (5 bases). V was pared by 4 bases and J by 7 bases, with 13 bases between. Germline V gene lookup returns CDR1 SNHLY and CDR2 FYNNEI. The CDR3 is 14 residues long.

This clone was found a few times. This chain links TRBV10-3 with TRBJ2-1; TRBD2 agrees at 7 bases. The CDR3 spans 15 residues. V lost 8 bases to trimming and J lost 9 bases; unmatched junction nucleotides: 16. In germline, CDR1 is ENHRY, CDR2 SYGVKD. CDR3 DNA sequence: TGTGCCATCGCTAGCGGAATAAACCTCGAGTCTGAGCAGTTCTTC. It yields the protein CAIASGINLESEQFF.

The genes are TRBV5-8 and TRBJ2-5; D may be TRBD2 (5 bases). V dropped 4 bases and J dropped 3 bases, with 13 bases sitting between them. Germline V lookup: CDR1 SGHTS, CDR2 YDEGEE. The length of the CDR3 is 14 residues. CDR3 in DNA: TGTGCCAGCAGCCCTCCCGGGAAGGAAGAGACCCAGTACTTC. Protein: CASSPPGKEETQYF.

The chain joins TRBV5-6 to TRBJ2-1, with D uncertain. The CDR3 totals 12 residues. Germline V gene data show CDR1 as SGHDT and CDR2 as YYEEEE. V lost 4 bases to trimming and J lost 9 bases, with 11 bases between them. CDR3 protein: CASSAGVAEQFF. The CDR3 DNA reads TGTGCCAGCAGCGCCGGAGTCGCTGAGCAGTTCTTC.

With regard to this clone: The identical CDR3 is also encoded by other nucleotide sequences in the sample. This sequence joins TRBV5-1 and TRBJ2-5; TRBD1 matches at 7 bases. This CDR3 is 13 amino acids long. The V gene's germline CDR1 is SGHRS and CDR2 YFSETQ. Trimming at V came to 3 bases and at J to 2 bases, leaving 1 base not matched to a gene. The CDR3 loop is CASSSGGQETQYF. DNA of the CDR3: TGCGCCAGCAGCTCAGGGGGTCAAGAGACCCAGTACTTC.